This T cell receptor (beta chain) was captured by sequencing in a study of blood T cell repertoires in COVID-19 (dated by TCRdb to 2020 to 2021). For the study in its entirety: Collaborator samples came from the United States, Italy and Spain and covered acute and convalescent phases of COVID-19. Subjects who had been exposed to COVID-19, were actively infected with it, or had recovered from it provided the deeply sampled blood TCRbeta repertoires that made up the dataset. The samples were drawn from two sources: the first 160 participants of the ongoing ImmuneRACE study, and 950 to 1,500 subjects contributed by 6 global collaborators. A de-identified subject ID, COVID-19 status, age in years and sex were almost always included in the sample metadata. Where available, HLA class I and class II types were obtained from metadata supplied by the sample provider rather than from assay-based typing. The prospective study material was composed of cDNA or gDNA derived from T cells, B-cell-depleted T cells, or PBMCs. The repertoires were made available in a free public database intended to serve as a resource for research on the immune response to SARS-CoV-2.

CDR1 and CDR2 are read off the germline V gene as SGHTA and FQGNSA. From the cysteine up to the phenylalanine, the CDR3 has a length of 14 residues. Of the read, only the CDR3 DNA is kept; its 42 bases are in frame from base 1. V and J are truncated by 4 bases and 1 base respectively, leaving an intervening sequence of 10 bases. Collaborating institutions collected whole blood in K2EDTA tubes following their own protocols. Collaborator samples were shipped for TCRbeta analysis as frozen whole blood, isolated PBMCs, or DNA extracted from either sample type. On this clone: Its antigen is unknown. The sample holds no much larger clone one base away, and base qualities are not on file.

Here is what the overall study found, with its caveats: The quantity of clinical and demographic metadata differed by source and by participant and was supplied without curation.

TCRbeta CDR3 regions were amplified from genomic DNA using the immunoSEQ Assay, a bias-controlled multiplex PCR. The authors processed their data as follows. The number of nucleated cells in each sample was estimated by amplification of reference gene primers within the assay. To quantify the absolute abundance of each unique TCRbeta CDR3 rearrangement, sequence reads were collapsed and filtered. For each sample, productive Simpson clonality was calculated by taking the square root of Simpson's diversity index across productive rearrangements. This is the immuneACCESS table as TCRdb keeps it, with only in-frame sequences that have V and J called. A part of the clones is gone; compared with another copy, unresolved V genes explain less than half, and the rest is unexplained. The D gene and trimming were derived from the DNA, and the V and J assignments and clone size from that table. The sample table contains 98,000 or so clones; only one count was recorded for about 82% of them. 13% of the sample comes from the top ten.

This receptor was taken from a woman aged 55 to 70 in a cohort sampled during active or convalescent COVID-19. Recombination joined TRBV7-2 with TRBJ1-1, with TRBD1 tentatively as D gene (6 bases match). Sequencing was done on a sample of peripheral blood. The DNA sequence follows: TGTGCCAGCAGCTACATGGACAGGAACACTGAAGCTTTCTTT. It translates to CASSYMDRNTEAFF.